This record concerns one TCR beta chain sequence. What it binds is not known. TCRdb recomputed calls from the reads with MiXCR, one row per CDR3 protein. The table records roughly 25,000 distinct CDR3 sequences, approximately 77% of them present only once. The germline CDR1 and CDR2 sequences are LNHDA and SQIVND (reference sequence). CDR3 size: 14 residues. Trimming cost V 5 bases and J 4 bases; bases outside gene matches: 5. Graft donor-derived T-allo10 cells were described as host-alloantigen-specific, anergic, and alloantigen-specifically suppressive. This specimen comes from a study of type 1 regulatory T cells. Study-wide context: T-allo10 is a Tr1-enriched, alloantigen-specific CD4 T cell product made in vitro.

Sequencing input: cultured T cells, either the whole culture or a sorted T cell fraction (not recorded which). Subset defined: Tr1-enriched cell product generated in vitro against host alloantigens. The gene calls are TRBV19 and TRBJ1-1; 9 positions agree with TRBD1. The source is a human donor in good health. CDR3: CASSPRQGGTEAFF. CDR3 in DNA: TGTGCCAGTAGTCCGCGACAGGGGGGCACTGAAGCTTTCTTT.